Listed below are T cell receptor beta chains from one sample, sequenced in a study of breast tumors, draining lymph nodes, adjacent tissues. MiXCR, run by TCRdb on the multiplex PCR reads, gives a single entry per CDR3 protein. The sample shows 55,000 to 75,000 distinct CDR3 sequences, 40% to 45% of them seen only once. The sample consisted of breast tumor tissue. The receptors come from a female donor with breast cancer. Some clones in this sample may be carry-over from other donors' samples. Each CDR3 is given with its conserved first and last residue. Fields, in order: J gene, D gene, clone size, V gene, CDR3 protein, CDR3 DNA. D genes are given only for firm matches. Expanded clones get a size class; other rows say once, few or many, or leave the size out.

j_call: TRBJ2-3
d_call: NA
clone_size: NA
v_call: TRBV9
cdr3_aa: CASSVVFSGEGTDTQYF
cdr3_nt: TGTGCCAGCAGCGTAGTCTTCTCTGGGGAAGGCACAGATACGCAGTATTTT

j_call: TRBJ1-4
d_call: NA
clone_size: many
v_call: TRBV5-6
cdr3_aa: CASSLENMDEKLFF
cdr3_nt: TGTGCCAGCAGCTTGGAAAATATGGATGAAAAACTGTTTTTT

j_call: TRBJ1-6
d_call: TRBD1
clone_size: many
v_call: TRBV11-2
cdr3_aa: CASSLGAGGLNHNSPLHF
cdr3_nt: TGTGCCAGCAGCTTAGGTGCAGGGGGCCTTAACCATAATTCACCCCTCCACTTT

j_call: TRBJ1-2
d_call: NA
clone_size: many
v_call: TRBV19
cdr3_aa: CASSTSGLYNYGYTF
cdr3_nt: TGTGCCAGTAGTACTTCCGGACTGTATAACTATGGCTACACCTTC

j_call: TRBJ2-5
d_call: NA
clone_size: NA
v_call: TRBV11-2
cdr3_aa: CASSLVAEETQYF
cdr3_nt: TGTGCCAGCAGCTTAGTTGCGGAAGAGACCCAGTACTTC

j_call: TRBJ1-6
d_call: NA
clone_size: NA
v_call: TRBV7-2
cdr3_aa: CASGFYHPPLHF
cdr3_nt: TGTGCCAGCGGCTTCTACCATCCACCCCTCCACTTT

j_call: TRBJ1-5
d_call: NA
clone_size: NA
v_call: TRBV7-9
cdr3_aa: CASSPQPQHF
cdr3_nt: TGTGCCAGCAGCCCTCAGCCCCAGCATTTT

j_call: TRBJ1-5
d_call: TRBD1
clone_size: many
v_call: TRBV6-2/TRBV6-3
cdr3_aa: CASSYPGQGTWAQHF
cdr3_nt: TGTGCCAGCAGTTACCCGGGACAGGGTACGTGGGCCCAGCATTTT

j_call: TRBJ2-6
d_call: TRBD2
clone_size: NA
v_call: TRBV2
cdr3_aa: CASSAGGGNVLTF
cdr3_nt: TGTGCCAGCAGTGCGGGAGGGGGCAACGTCCTGACTTTC

j_call: TRBJ2-5
d_call: NA
clone_size: NA
v_call: TRBV15
cdr3_aa: CATILTGKETQYF
cdr3_nt: TGTGCCACCATCCTTACCGGGAAAGAGACCCAGTACTTC

j_call: TRBJ2-7
d_call: TRBD1
clone_size: many
v_call: TRBV7-2
cdr3_aa: CASSSIGQGSPERLPYEQYF
cdr3_nt: TGTGCCAGCAGCTCGATTGGACAGGGCTCTCCTGAACGGCTGCCCTACGAGCAGTACTTC

j_call: TRBJ2-7
d_call: NA
clone_size: many
v_call: TRBV20-1
cdr3_aa: CSAVRDKAYEQYF
cdr3_nt: TGCAGTGCTGTTAGGGACAAGGCTTACGAGCAGTACTTC

j_call: TRBJ2-7
d_call: TRBD2
clone_size: NA
v_call: TRBV2
cdr3_aa: CASRPTSGSSYEQYF
cdr3_nt: TGTGCCAGCAGGCCCACTAGCGGGAGCTCCTACGAGCAGTACTTC

j_call: TRBJ2-3
d_call: TRBD1
clone_size: many
v_call: TRBV5-1
cdr3_aa: CASSWRTGNEADTQYF
cdr3_nt: TGCGCCAGCAGCTGGCGGACAGGGAACGAGGCAGATACGCAGTATTTT

j_call: TRBJ1-5
d_call: NA
clone_size: NA
v_call: TRBV18
cdr3_aa: CASSPGQPQHF
cdr3_nt: TGTGCCAGCTCACCGGGACAGCCCCAGCATTTT

j_call: TRBJ2-3
d_call: NA
clone_size: NA
v_call: TRBV11-2
cdr3_aa: CASSLRGPGKADTQYF
cdr3_nt: TGTGCCAGCAGCTTACGGGGCCCGGGGAAGGCAGATACGCAGTATTTT

j_call: TRBJ1-2
d_call: NA
clone_size: many
v_call: TRBV3-1
cdr3_aa: CASSQDTWAIYGYTF
cdr3_nt: TGTGCCAGCAGCCAAGATACTTGGGCTATTTACGGCTACACCTTC

j_call: TRBJ1-2
d_call: NA
clone_size: many
v_call: TRBV2
cdr3_aa: CASGQNYGYTF
cdr3_nt: TGTGCCAGTGGACAGAACTATGGCTACACCTTC

j_call: TRBJ2-2
d_call: NA
clone_size: NA
v_call: TRBV2
cdr3_aa: CASSERGSNTGELFF
cdr3_nt: TGTGCCAGCAGTGAGCGAGGGAGCAACACCGGGGAGCTGTTTTTT

j_call: TRBJ2-1
d_call: TRBD1
clone_size: NA
v_call: TRBV7-3
cdr3_aa: CASSRTGGNINEQFF
cdr3_nt: TGTGCCAGCAGCCGTACAGGGGGCAACATCAATGAGCAGTTCTTC

j_call: TRBJ2-2
d_call: NA
clone_size: many
v_call: TRBV7-8
cdr3_aa: CASSFHPGYQPKNTGELFF
cdr3_nt: TGTGCCAGCAGCTTTCACCCCGGCTATCAGCCCAAGAACACCGGGGAGCTGTTTTTT

j_call: TRBJ2-2
d_call: TRBD2
clone_size: many
v_call: TRBV5-1
cdr3_aa: CASSLRKSGGITGELFF
cdr3_nt: TGCGCCAGCAGCCTGCGAAAGAGCGGGGGGATCACCGGGGAGCTGTTTTTT

j_call: TRBJ2-3
d_call: TRBD2
clone_size: many
v_call: TRBV20-1
cdr3_aa: CSAGTSGNLNTDTQYF
cdr3_nt: TGCAGTGCGGGGACTAGCGGGAACCTTAACACAGATACGCAGTATTTT

j_call: TRBJ1-2
d_call: NA
clone_size: NA
v_call: TRBV4-2
cdr3_aa: CASISRAGGGNYGYTF
cdr3_nt: TGTGCCAGCATCAGCCGGGCCGGGGGGGGGAACTATGGCTACACCTTC

j_call: TRBJ1-5
d_call: TRBD1
clone_size: NA
v_call: TRBV15
cdr3_aa: CATSIGTGNQPQHF
cdr3_nt: TGTGCCACCAGCATTGGGACAGGGAATCAGCCCCAGCATTTT

j_call: TRBJ1-5
d_call: NA
clone_size: many
v_call: TRBV4-2
cdr3_aa: CASSPSREQPQHF
cdr3_nt: TGTGCCAGCAGCCCATCCAGGGAGCAGCCCCAGCATTTT

j_call: TRBJ1-5
d_call: NA
clone_size: NA
v_call: TRBV12-3/TRBV12-4
cdr3_aa: CASSATGTQPQHF
cdr3_nt: TGTGCCAGCAGCGCCACCGGGACCCAGCCCCAGCATTTT

j_call: TRBJ1-2
d_call: TRBD1
clone_size: NA
v_call: TRBV10-2
cdr3_aa: CASSESWDRDPGYTF
cdr3_nt: TGCGCCAGCAGTGAGTCATGGGACAGGGATCCCGGCTACACCTTC

j_call: TRBJ2-3
d_call: NA
clone_size: NA
v_call: TRBV7-2
cdr3_aa: CPSSRFEADTQYF
cdr3_nt: TGTCCCAGCAGCCGTTTCGAGGCGGATACGCAGTATTTT

j_call: TRBJ1-4
d_call: NA
clone_size: NA
v_call: TRBV25-1
cdr3_aa: CASSSRDGNEKLFF
cdr3_nt: TGTGCCAGCAGCTCCCGGGACGGCAATGAAAAACTGTTTTTT

j_call: TRBJ1-2
d_call: NA
clone_size: many
v_call: TRBV6-6
cdr3_aa: CASSYPEGRGYTF
cdr3_nt: TGTGCCAGCAGTTACCCGGAGGGCCGGGGCTACACCTTC

j_call: TRBJ1-2
d_call: TRBD1
clone_size: many
v_call: TRBV7-9
cdr3_aa: CASSLDRGGDRGYYGYTF
cdr3_nt: TGTGCCAGCAGCTTAGACCGGGGAGGGGACAGGGGCTACTATGGCTACACCTTC

j_call: TRBJ1-5
d_call: NA
clone_size: many
v_call: TRBV7-2
cdr3_aa: CASSLHGGGNNQPQHF
cdr3_nt: TGTGCCAGCAGCCTCCACGGGGGCGGTAATAATCAGCCCCAGCATTTT

j_call: TRBJ1-2
d_call: TRBD1
clone_size: NA
v_call: TRBV7-9
cdr3_aa: CASSLDLGDRAFYGYTF
cdr3_nt: TGTGCCAGCAGCTTAGACCTGGGGGACAGGGCGTTCTATGGCTACACCTTC

j_call: TRBJ2-2
d_call: NA
clone_size: NA
v_call: TRBV10-3
cdr3_aa: CAISEEGGVSTGELFF
cdr3_nt: TGTGCCATCAGTGAGGAGGGGGGAGTTAGCACCGGGGAGCTGTTTTTT

j_call: TRBJ2-3
d_call: TRBD2
clone_size: NA
v_call: TRBV12-3/TRBV12-4
cdr3_aa: CASGLAGAPDTQYF
cdr3_nt: TGTGCCAGCGGACTAGCGGGGGCACCAGATACGCAGTATTTT

j_call: TRBJ1-4
d_call: TRBD1
clone_size: NA
v_call: TRBV12-3/TRBV12-4
cdr3_aa: CASRLGQEDEKLFF
cdr3_nt: TGTGCCAGCAGGCTCGGACAGGAGGATGAAAAACTGTTTTTT

j_call: TRBJ2-6
d_call: NA
clone_size: many
v_call: TRBV7-3
cdr3_aa: CASSFLRGVRPGANVLTF
cdr3_nt: TGTGCCAGCAGCTTCCTCAGGGGTGTCCGTCCTGGGGCCAACGTCCTGACTTTC

j_call: TRBJ2-7
d_call: NA
clone_size: NA
v_call: TRBV7-6
cdr3_aa: CASSPTGRDWNYEQYF
cdr3_nt: TGTGCCAGCAGCCCAACCGGCCGGGACTGGAACTACGAGCAGTACTTC

j_call: TRBJ1-6
d_call: NA
clone_size: NA
v_call: TRBV24-1
cdr3_aa: CATSPAAGSLRNSPLHF
cdr3_nt: TGTGCCACCAGCCCTGCGGCGGGGTCCTTAAGAAATTCACCCCTCCACTTT

j_call: TRBJ2-1
d_call: TRBD2
clone_size: NA
v_call: TRBV20-1
cdr3_aa: CSASSNSGGNEQFF
cdr3_nt: TGCAGTGCCAGCAGTAATAGCGGGGGCAATGAGCAGTTCTTC

j_call: TRBJ1-2
d_call: NA
clone_size: NA
v_call: TRBV25-1
cdr3_aa: CACSARVPTSAYGYTF
cdr3_nt: NA

j_call: TRBJ2-3
d_call: NA
clone_size: many
v_call: TRBV3-1
cdr3_aa: CASSQVLGTDTQYF
cdr3_nt: TGTGCCAGCAGCCAAGTACTCGGCACAGATACGCAGTATTTT

j_call: TRBJ2-1
d_call: NA
clone_size: many
v_call: TRBV20-1
cdr3_aa: CSARVAAYNEQFF
cdr3_nt: TGCAGTGCTAGAGTAGCAGCTTACAATGAGCAGTTCTTC

j_call: TRBJ1-3
d_call: TRBD1
clone_size: many
v_call: TRBV6-5
cdr3_aa: CASRVTGAGNTIYF
cdr3_nt: TGTGCCAGCAGGGTAACAGGGGCTGGAAACACCATATATTTT

j_call: TRBJ2-5
d_call: NA
clone_size: many
v_call: TRBV3-1
cdr3_aa: CASSQELRWETQYF
cdr3_nt: TGTGCCAGCAGCCAAGAATTACGGTGGGAGACCCAGTACTTC

j_call: TRBJ1-2
d_call: NA
clone_size: many
v_call: TRBV5-1
cdr3_aa: CASSLVSGGVSHGYTF
cdr3_nt: TGCGCCAGCAGCTTGGTTTCCGGGGGGGTAAGCCATGGCTACACCTTC

j_call: TRBJ1-1
d_call: NA
clone_size: many
v_call: TRBV25-1
cdr3_aa: CASSGGGPQAFF
cdr3_nt: TGTGCCAGCAGTGGGGGGGGCCCTCAAGCTTTCTTT

j_call: TRBJ2-1
d_call: TRBD2
clone_size: NA
v_call: TRBV12-5
cdr3_aa: CASGIIAGGVGNEQFF
cdr3_nt: TGTGCTAGTGGTATAATAGCGGGAGGAGTGGGCAATGAGCAGTTCTTC

j_call: TRBJ1-3
d_call: TRBD1
clone_size: many
v_call: TRBV20-1
cdr3_aa: CSARKPRGHGNTIYF
cdr3_nt: TGCAGTGCTAGAAAACCCAGGGGGCACGGAAACACCATATATTTT

j_call: TRBJ2-5
d_call: NA
clone_size: once
v_call: TRBV20-1
cdr3_aa: CRARNQETQYF
cdr3_nt: TGCAGAGCAAGGAACCAAGAGACCCAGTACTTC

j_call: TRBJ2-5
d_call: NA
clone_size: NA
v_call: TRBV5-1
cdr3_aa: CASSLVLWGDTQYF
cdr3_nt: TGCGCCAGCAGCTTGGTTTTGTGGGGGGACACCCAGTACTTC

j_call: TRBJ2-2
d_call: TRBD1
clone_size: NA
v_call: TRBV7-9
cdr3_aa: CASTLTGTGVLTGELFF
cdr3_nt: TGTGCCAGCACTCTAACGGGGACAGGGGTGTTGACCGGGGAGCTGTTTTTT

j_call: TRBJ2-1
d_call: TRBD1
clone_size: NA
v_call: TRBV13
cdr3_aa: CASSLGTGRFNEQFF
cdr3_nt: TGTGCCAGCAGCTTAGGGACAGGGCGATTCAATGAGCAGTTCTTC

j_call: TRBJ2-3
d_call: TRBD2
clone_size: NA
v_call: TRBV20-1
cdr3_aa: CSASALAPADTQYF
cdr3_nt: TGCAGTGCTAGCGCACTAGCGCCCGCAGATACGCAGTATTTT

j_call: TRBJ1-1
d_call: NA
clone_size: many
v_call: TRBV5-1
cdr3_aa: CASSFTPNTEAFF
cdr3_nt: TGCGCCAGCAGCTTCACACCGAACACTGAAGCTTTCTTT

j_call: TRBJ2-1
d_call: TRBD2
clone_size: many
v_call: TRBV20-1
cdr3_aa: CSTTGGSYNEQFF
cdr3_nt: TGCAGTACCACGGGGGGCTCCTACAATGAGCAGTTCTTC

j_call: TRBJ2-5
d_call: TRBD1
clone_size: few
v_call: TRBV2
cdr3_aa: CASSVQGAGETQYF
cdr3_nt: TGTGCCAGCAGTGTTCAGGGGGCAGGAGAGACCCAGTACTTC

j_call: TRBJ2-3
d_call: TRBD1
clone_size: NA
v_call: TRBV19
cdr3_aa: CASSLYRGSYNEQYF
cdr3_nt: TGTGCCAGCAGCTTGTACAGGGGCTCCTACAATGAGCAGTATTTT

j_call: TRBJ1-2
d_call: TRBD1
clone_size: many
v_call: TRBV25-1
cdr3_aa: CASSELGTGNYGYTF
cdr3_nt: TGTGCCAGCAGTGAACTCGGGACAGGGAATTATGGCTACACCTTC